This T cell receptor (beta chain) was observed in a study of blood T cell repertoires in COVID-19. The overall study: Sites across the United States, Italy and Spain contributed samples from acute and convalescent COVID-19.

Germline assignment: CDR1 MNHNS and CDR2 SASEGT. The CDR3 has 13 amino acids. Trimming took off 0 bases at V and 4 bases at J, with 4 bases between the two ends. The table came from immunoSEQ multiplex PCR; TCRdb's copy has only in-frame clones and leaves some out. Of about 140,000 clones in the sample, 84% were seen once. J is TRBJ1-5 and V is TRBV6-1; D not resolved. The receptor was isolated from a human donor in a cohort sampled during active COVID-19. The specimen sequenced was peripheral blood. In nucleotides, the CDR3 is TGTGCCAGCAGTGAAGCGCGGAATCAGCCCCAGCATTTT. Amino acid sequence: CASSEARNQPQHF.